The TCR beta chain under discussion was sequenced for a study of response to subunit inactivated influenza vaccine. Broader study findings: Authors suggested each seasonal flu vaccination may recruit only limited numbers of new T cells.

Each CDR3 protein is one row after TCRdb ran MiXCR on the RT-PCR reads. The sample has about 500,000 distinct CDR3 sequences; approximately 7.8% are singletons. This clonotype was counted a few times. The target antigen is unknown. Trimming took off 0 bases at V and 4 bases at J, with 18 bases between the two ends. CDR1 LGHNA and CDR2 YNFKEQ come from the germline V gene. CDR3 length equals 17 residues. The sequences come from PBMCs from blood, collected less than 30 months after vaccination. The sequence derives from a man in his fifties or sixties who received an inactivated influenza vaccine. This chain uses TRBV4-2 with TRBJ1-2; D unclear. CDR3 nucleotide sequence: TGTGCCAGCAGCCAAGAGGTGAGCGACAAGGGCTTCTATGGCTACACCTTC. Translated: CASSQEVSDKGFYGYTF.